This T cell receptor beta chain emerged from a study of neoadjuvant anti-PD-1 for oral cavity cancer (dated by TCRdb to about 2021). For the study in its entirety: Three to four biweekly doses of nivolumab at 3 mg/kg were mostly administered to patients before curative-intent surgical resection. The parent correlative cohort had around 11 patients and a response rate of roughly 34%. Patients with complete response, partial response or stable disease by RECIST 1.1 were defined as responders, whereas patients with progression were defined as non-responders. For patients who did not progress, a fourth nivolumab dose was given around day 43, followed by definitive surgical resection on days 50-56.

Concerning this clone itself: It has no known antigen specificity. No clone much larger than this one lies a single base away; base qualities are absent.

From V the trimming removes 4 bases and from J it removes 4 bases, while the gene matches leave 7 bases of the junction unaccounted for. The germline V gene (reference sequence) provides CDR1 SGHNT and CDR2 YYREEE. The CDR3 contains 14 residues, cysteine and phenylalanine counted. Only CDR3 DNA is held: 42 bases, read in frame from base 1. The intended sense of this specimen's time point label: after neoadjuvant nivolumab, at surgical resection. None of the patients had received prior systemic or radiation treatment, and all were newly diagnosed with stage II-IVA oral cavity squamous cell carcinoma. Everyone in the cohort had locally advanced, HPV-negative oral cavity squamous cell carcinoma. Peripheral blood mononuclear cells were analyzed directly, without maintenance or expansion in culture. The samples were drawn from a longitudinal correlative study tied to a single-arm phase II trial testing neoadjuvant nivolumab in oral cavity squamous cell carcinoma. Genomic DNA-based TCRbeta sequencing was performed on subject-matched pre- and post-treatment PBMCs and tumors from three responders and three non-responders. Peripheral blood mononuclear cells were collected before nivolumab treatment and again after treatment, at the time of surgery. The Maxwell RSC DNA from Cells kit was used to isolate genomic DNA from PBMCs.

Study-wide conclusions, independent of this receptor: Only a few patients per response group were included in the TCR analyses, and the authors called for validation in larger cohorts. Higher pretreatment blood Treg/Th17 ratios correlated with both higher pretreatment blood TCRbeta clonality and lower post-treatment tumor TCRbeta clonality. After neoadjuvant nivolumab, significantly higher T cell clonality (Gini index) was found within PBMCs in non-responders than in responders.

PBMC libraries used mostly 450 to 500 ng of input genomic DNA for deep sequencing, with six replicates per sample. TCRbeta libraries were prepared with the immunoSEQ hsTCRbeta kit according to the manufacturer's instructions. The completed libraries were mixed into a single pool at 3 nM, then sequenced with an Illumina NovaSeq 6000 S4 flow cell. In the source study's methods: Raw data preprocessing and quality control were performed with the immunoSEQ Analyzer. The analysis was limited to productive rearrangements, and each clonotype was defined by a unique CDR3 amino acid sequence. Repertoire clonality was estimated as the Gini-Simpson index, computed with the R package tcR. Student's t test was used to compare Gini indices, and Pearson correlation was used to assess associations with tumor size change. In TCRdb, the immuneACCESS table is reduced to in-frame sequences with V and J assigned. These tables do not hold every clone; where another copy was compared, an unresolved V gene accounts for under half, and the others remain unexplained. The DNA gave D and trimming, while V, J and clone size come from that table. For this sample the table gives thousands of clones, of which approximately 70% were detected only once. The ten top clones hold approximately 3% of the sample.

The TCR sequence derives from a person between 40 and 79 years old with oral cavity squamous cell carcinoma. The chain uses TRBV5-4 and TRBJ1-2; TRBD1 matches 7 bases in the middle. Here the sequenced sample was PBMCs, taken after nivolumab (anti-PD-1) treatment. The bases are TGTGCCAGCAGCGAGGGACAGTCTTTCTATGGCTACACCTTC. Its translation is CASSEGQSFYGYTF. The CDR3 plus the reference TRBV5-4 and TRBJ1-2 genes for the other parts give the full variable domain: ETGVTQSPTHLIKTRGQQVTLRCSSQSGHNTVSWYQQALGQGPQFIFQYYREEENGRGNFPPRFSGLQFPNYSSELNVNALELDDSALYLCASSEGQSFYGYTFGSGTRLTVV.